The 6 T cell receptor beta chains below come from one sample, sequenced in a study of blood T cell repertoires in COVID-19. Assay: immunoSEQ multiplex PCR; the TCRdb copy retains only in-frame clones and omits some. The table has 220,000 or so clones, approximately 81% seen once; the top ten hold around 3.5%. Sequences were obtained from peripheral blood. These receptors all come from a woman older than 75 with acute or convalescent COVID-19.

V is TRBV3-1 (or the pseudogene TRBV3-2) and J is TRBJ2-1; 10 bases align to TRBD2. Per germline, CDR1 LGHDT and CDR2 YNNKEL (reference sequence). The V gene end was trimmed by 4 bases and the J gene end by 2 bases; junction bases not matched to a gene: 5. This CDR3 has 16 residues. The CDR3 reads CASSLPLAGTYNEQFF. For the CDR3, the DNA is TGTGCCAGCAGCCTCCCACTAGCGGGGACCTACAATGAGCAGTTCTTC.

The table lists this clone with a few counts. V gene TRBV28 combines with J gene TRBJ1-1; D gene ambiguous. Germline V gene data show CDR1 as MDHEN and CDR2 as SYDVKM. V lost 1 base and J 1 base, leaving 13 bases between the germline ends. The CDR3 spans 16 residues. The CDR3 spells CASSLYRVTSNTEAFF. The CDR3 nucleotides read TGTGCCAGCAGTTTATATCGGGTCACTTCGAACACTGAAGCTTTCTTT.

The chain couples TRBV19 to TRBJ2-7, with D maybe TRBD1 (6 bases). Germline V gene data show CDR1 as LNHDA and CDR2 as SQIVND (reference sequence). The CDR3 has 13 residues. Between the trimmed V and J ends, which lost 5 bases and 3 bases, there was a span of 11 bases. CDR3 bases: TGTGCCAGTAGTGCCCTACAGGGCTACGAGCAGTACTTC. This gives the protein CASSALQGYEQYF.

V usage is TRBV19 and J usage is TRBJ1-2; 7 nucleotides agree with TRBD1. The ends lost 3 bases at V and 3 bases at J; junction bases unmatched: 7. This CDR3 contains 15 residues. Germline V gene data show CDR1 as LNHDA and CDR2 as SQIVND (reference sequence). The CDR3 DNA sequence: TGTGCCAGTAGTATGCTCCGACAGGGCGACTATGGCTACACCTTC. Protein sequence: CASSMLRQGDYGYTF.

Here the CDR3 reads CASSLTGGNNSPLHF. DNA for the CDR3: TGTGCCAGCAGTCTGACAGGGGGCAATAATTCACCCCTCCACTTT. The genes are TRBV28 and TRBJ1-6; 10 nucleotides align to TRBD1. V lost 5 bases to trimming and J lost 5 bases; unmatched junction nucleotides: 3. The CDR3 loop spans 15 amino acids. CDR1 and CDR2 (germline): MDHEN, SYDVKM.

The CDR3 is CAIRNTQGPFVEAFF. CDR3 in DNA: TGTGCCATCAGGAACACACAGGGGCCCTTCGTCGAAGCTTTCTTT. J is TRBJ1-1 and V is TRBV10-3; 7 positions match TRBD1. Germline V CDR1 and CDR2: ENHRY, SYGVKD. V gave up 6 bases and J gave up 8 bases; unmatched junction bases: 15. The CDR3 spans 15 residues.